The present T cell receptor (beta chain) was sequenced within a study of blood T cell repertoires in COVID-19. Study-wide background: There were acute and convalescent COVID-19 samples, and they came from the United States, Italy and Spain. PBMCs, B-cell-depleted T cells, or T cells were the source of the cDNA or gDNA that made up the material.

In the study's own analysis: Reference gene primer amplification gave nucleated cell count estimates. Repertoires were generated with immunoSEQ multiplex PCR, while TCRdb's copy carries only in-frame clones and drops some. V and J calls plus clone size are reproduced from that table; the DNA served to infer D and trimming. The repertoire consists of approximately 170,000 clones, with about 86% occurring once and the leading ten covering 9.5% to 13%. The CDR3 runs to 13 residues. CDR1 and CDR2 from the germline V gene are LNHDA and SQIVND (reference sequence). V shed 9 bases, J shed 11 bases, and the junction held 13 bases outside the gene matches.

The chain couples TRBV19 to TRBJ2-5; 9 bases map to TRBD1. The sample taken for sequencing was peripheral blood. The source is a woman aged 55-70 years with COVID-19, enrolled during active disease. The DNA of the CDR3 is TGTGCCAGCTCCCCGGGACAGGGCTATTTTCAGTACTTC. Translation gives CASSPGQGYFQYF.